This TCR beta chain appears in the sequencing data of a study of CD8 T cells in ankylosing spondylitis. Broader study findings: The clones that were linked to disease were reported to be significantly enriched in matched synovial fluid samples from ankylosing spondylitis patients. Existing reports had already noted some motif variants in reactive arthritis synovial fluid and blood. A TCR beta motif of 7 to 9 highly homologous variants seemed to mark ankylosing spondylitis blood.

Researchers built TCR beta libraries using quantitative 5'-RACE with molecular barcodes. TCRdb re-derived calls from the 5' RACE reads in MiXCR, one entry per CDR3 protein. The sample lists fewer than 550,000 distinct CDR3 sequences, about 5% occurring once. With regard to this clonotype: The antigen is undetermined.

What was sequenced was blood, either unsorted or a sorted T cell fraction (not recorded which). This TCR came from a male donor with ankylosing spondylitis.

CDR3 sequence: CSASTNLAGLQETQYF. In DNA form, the CDR3 reads TGCAGTGCTAGCACAAACCTAGCGGGCCTACAAGAGACCCAGTACTTC. V gene TRBV20-1 combines with J gene TRBJ2-5; 8 nucleotides agree with TRBD2. V lost 3 bases and J lost 2; bases outside the gene matches: 11. The CDR3 is 16 residues long. CDR1 and CDR2 from the germline V gene are DFQATT and SNEGSKA (reference sequence).